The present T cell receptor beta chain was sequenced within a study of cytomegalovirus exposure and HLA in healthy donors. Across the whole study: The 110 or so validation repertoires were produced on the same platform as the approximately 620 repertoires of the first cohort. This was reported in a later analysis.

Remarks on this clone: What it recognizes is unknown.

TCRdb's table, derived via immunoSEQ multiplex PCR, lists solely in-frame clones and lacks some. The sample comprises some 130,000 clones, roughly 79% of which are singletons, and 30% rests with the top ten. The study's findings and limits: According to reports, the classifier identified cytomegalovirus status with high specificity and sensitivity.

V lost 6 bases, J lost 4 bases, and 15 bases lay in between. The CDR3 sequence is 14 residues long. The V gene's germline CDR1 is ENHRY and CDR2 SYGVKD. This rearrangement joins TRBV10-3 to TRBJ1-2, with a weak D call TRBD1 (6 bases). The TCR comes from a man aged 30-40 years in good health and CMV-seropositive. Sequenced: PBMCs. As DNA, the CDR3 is TGTGCCATCAGACAAGAAACAGGGATCTATGGCTACACCTTC. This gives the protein CAIRQETGIYGYTF.